The clone carrying this T cell receptor beta chain was counted between two and nine times. Its antigen remains unknown. A second PCR, run for roughly 7 to 11 cycles, used a sample-barcoded 5' primer plus a J-beta primer mix. Researchers report that each sample yielded at least 2.5 million CDR3-containing paired-end reads. TCRdb reanalysed the 5' RACE reads using MiXCR and keeps one entry per CDR3 protein. This repertoire shows 1,800,000 or so distinct CDR3 sequences, about two fifths found once; its top ten account for 20% to 25%. Looked up from germline, CDR1 is SGHTA and CDR2 is FQGNSA. V gave up 4 bases and J gave up 9 bases, with 19 bases separating them. The CDR3 is 15 amino acids. The data originate from a study of blood T cells in healthy people across ages. Study-wide results and caveats: Among T cells, TCR beta diversity per million cells dropped roughly linearly as age rose.

This clonotype was sampled from a human donor in good health. The specimen was blood. The rearrangement uses TRBV7-2 and TRBJ2-1; D gene uncertain. The CDR3 DNA reads as TGTGCCAGCAGCTACATACCCGCAAACGGGTTTGAGCAGTTCTTC. Protein product: CASSYIPANGFEQFF.